Listed below are T cell receptor beta chains from one sample, sequenced in a study of siplizumab effects on memory and regulatory T cells. Data came from immunoSEQ multiplex PCR; TCRdb stores just in-frame clones and leaves some out. Of 95,000 to 110,000 clones in the sample, about 93% were seen once. Sequences were obtained from Tregs sorted from blood. The source of these receptors is a human donor in good health. The CDR3 runs from the conserved cysteine through the conserved F or W. The order of the fields is clone size, V gene, D gene, J gene, CDR3 DNA, CDR3 protein. A D gene is named only where the DNA matches it firmly. Clone sizes are given selectively: once, few, many, or a class where the clone is expanded.

>.|TRBV6-5|.|TRBJ2-5
TGTGCCAGCAGTTACTCCCGAGAGACCCAGTACTTC
CASSYSRETQYF
>.|TRBV4-1|.|TRBJ1-3
TGCGCCAGCAGCCAAGGATGGTCTGGAAACACCATATATTTT
CASSQGWSGNTIYF
>.|TRBV5-6|TRBD2|TRBJ2-5
TGTGCCAGCAGCTTGATTTTTCGGGAAGGACTAGCCCCAGAGACCCAGTACTTC
CASSLIFREGLAPETQYF
>.|TRBV9|TRBD1|TRBJ1-1
TGTGCCAGCAGCGTAGACCCGGACAGGGAAGCTTTCTTT
CASSVDPDREAFF
>.|TRBV7-2|.|TRBJ2-7
TGTGCCAGCAGCGTTCAGGCATCCTACGAGCAGTACTTC
CASSVQASYEQYF
>.|TRBV29-1|TRBD1|TRBJ1-5
TGCAGCGTTGGACAGGGGGTAGGGCAGCCCCAGCATTTT
CSVGQGVGQPQHF
>.|TRBV19|TRBD1|TRBJ1-1
TGTGCCAGTAGTATCTCCGGGACAGGGGGCGTTTGGGACACTGAAGCTTTCTTT
CASSISGTGGVWDTEAFF
>.|TRBV19|.|TRBJ2-7
TGTGCCAGTAGTATCTCGACGGGCAGCTCCTACGAGCAGTACTTC
CASSISTGSSYEQYF
>.|TRBV10-3|TRBD1|TRBJ1-2
TGTGCCATCAGTGCGAACCGGGACAGGACTGGCTACACCTTC
CAISANRDRTGYTF
>once|TRBV18|TRBD2|TRBJ2-7
TGTGCCAGCTCACCCTTACACGCTAGCGGGAGCTACGAGCAGTACTTC
CASSPLHASGSYEQYF
>.|TRBV30|.|TRBJ1-2
TGTGCCTGGAGTCTCCCGGGCCGAAATGGCTACACCTTC
CAWSLPGRNGYTF
>.|TRBV15|.|TRBJ1-1
TGTGCCACCAGCAGAGATCTGGGGTTGGGCACTGAAGCTTTCTTT
CATSRDLGLGTEAFF
>.|TRBV14|.|TRBJ2-5
TGTGCCAGCAGCCAAGATACAAGGGTCCAGTACTTC
CASSQDTRVQYF
>.|TRBV30|.|TRBJ1-1
TGTGCCTGGAGTACCCCCGGGCGGCAGGCTTTCTTT
CAWSTPGRQAFF
>.|TRBV18|.|TRBJ1-2
TGTGCCAGCTCACCACCGACAGTGAGGAACTATGGCTACACCTTC
CASSPPTVRNYGYTF
>.|TRBV11-2|.|TRBJ2-7
TGTGCCAGCAACCCGACAGGCCTCACCTACGAGCAGTACTTC
CASNPTGLTYEQYF
>.|TRBV27|.|TRBJ2-3
TGTGCCAGCAGTTTCCCAGGGGCTGGAACAGATACGCAGTATTTT
CASSFPGAGTDTQYF
>.|TRBV5-1|TRBD1|TRBJ1-3
TGCGCCAGCAGCCCCGGACAGGCGGGAAACACCATATATTTT
CASSPGQAGNTIYF
>.|TRBV18|.|TRBJ2-6
TGTGCCAGCTCACTTACCCCCTCTGGGGCCAACGTCCTGACTTTC
CASSLTPSGANVLTF
>.|TRBV5-1|TRBD1|TRBJ2-4
TGCGCCAGCAGCGTGGCAGGGACAGGGAATTTGTGGACAGCCAAAAACATTCAGTACTTC
CASSVAGTGNLWTAKNIQYF
>.|TRBV6-5|.|TRBJ1-3
TGTGCCAGCAGTTCGGGACCGAACTCTGGAAACACCATATATTTT
CASSSGPNSGNTIYF
>.|TRBV29-1|TRBD1|TRBJ2-7
TGCAGCGTCGGGACAGGGTCCTACGAGCAGTACTTC
CSVGTGSYEQYF
>once|TRBV18|TRBD1|TRBJ2-1
TGTGCCAGCTCACCACCGGGACAGGGGGCTTATGAGCAGTTCTTC
CASSPPGQGAYEQFF
>.|TRBV9|.|TRBJ1-1
TGTGCCAGCAGCGTAGCTCCGACTCCTACCACTGAAGCTTTCTTT
CASSVAPTPTTEAFF
>.|TRBV2|TRBD1|TRBJ2-3
TGTGCCAGCAGTACGGGACAGGGTACGGGTACGCAGTATTTT
CASSTGQGTGTQYF
>.|TRBV4-2|.|TRBJ2-7
TGTGCCAGCAGCCGCGTTCCGGGACCCACCTACGAGCAGTACTTC
CASSRVPGPTYEQYF
>once|TRBV6-5|.|TRBJ1-2
TGTGCCAGCAGTTACTCGTCCGGGATAGGCTATGGTTACACCTTC
CASSYSSGIGYGYTF
>.|TRBV5-1|.|TRBJ1-1
TGCGCCAGCAGCTTAGGGTCCGGTTGGAAAAACACTGAAGCTTTCTTT
CASSLGSGWKNTEAFF
>.|TRBV4-1|.|TRBJ2-7
TGCGCCAGCAGCCAAGATCATGGGGGATACGCCTACGAGCAGTACTTC
CASSQDHGGYAYEQYF
>.|TRBV29-1|TRBD1|TRBJ2-1
TGCAGCGCAAGGACAGGGGTGAATGAGCAGTTCTTC
CSARTGVNEQFF
>.|TRBV18|.|TRBJ2-7
TGTGCCAGCTCTATGACAGGTAGCTCCTACGAGCAGTACTTC
CASSMTGSSYEQYF
>.|TRBV30|.|TRBJ2-6
TGTGCCTGGAGTCCCAGGGGCGCTGGGGCCAACGTCCTGACTTTC
CAWSPRGAGANVLTF
>.|TRBV19|.|TRBJ1-2
TGTGCCAGTTGGGGCCTAGCTAACTATGGCTACACCTTC
CASWGLANYGYTF
>.|TRBV5-1|TRBD2|TRBJ2-5
TGCGCCAGCAGAGAAGCGGGGGGCCTCCAAGAGACCCAGTACTTC
CASREAGGLQETQYF
>.|TRBV25-1|TRBD1|TRBJ2-1
TGTGCCAGCAGTGAGATTACAGCCGGGACAGGGGGTAATGAGCAGTTCTTC
CASSEITAGTGGNEQFF
>.|TRBV10-3|TRBD1|TRBJ2-1
TGTGCCATCAATCGGGACAGGGATGTCGATGAGCAGTTCTTC
CAINRDRDVDEQFF
>.|TRBV7-8|.|TRBJ1-4
TGTGCCAGCAGCTTAGTCGGGGTGGATGAAAAACTGTTTTTT
CASSLVGVDEKLFF
>.|TRBV4-1|.|TRBJ1-1
TGCGCCAGCAGCCAAGGCCCCGGACAATTGAACACTGAAGCTTTCTTT
CASSQGPGQLNTEAFF
>.|TRBV2|.|TRBJ2-2
TGTGCCAGCAGATCTTGGGGCGGACTGAACACCGGGGAGCTGTTTTTT
CASRSWGGLNTGELFF
>.|TRBV10-3|TRBD2|TRBJ2-1
TGTGCCATCACGGGACTAGCGGGAGGAAATGAGCAGTTCTTC
CAITGLAGGNEQFF